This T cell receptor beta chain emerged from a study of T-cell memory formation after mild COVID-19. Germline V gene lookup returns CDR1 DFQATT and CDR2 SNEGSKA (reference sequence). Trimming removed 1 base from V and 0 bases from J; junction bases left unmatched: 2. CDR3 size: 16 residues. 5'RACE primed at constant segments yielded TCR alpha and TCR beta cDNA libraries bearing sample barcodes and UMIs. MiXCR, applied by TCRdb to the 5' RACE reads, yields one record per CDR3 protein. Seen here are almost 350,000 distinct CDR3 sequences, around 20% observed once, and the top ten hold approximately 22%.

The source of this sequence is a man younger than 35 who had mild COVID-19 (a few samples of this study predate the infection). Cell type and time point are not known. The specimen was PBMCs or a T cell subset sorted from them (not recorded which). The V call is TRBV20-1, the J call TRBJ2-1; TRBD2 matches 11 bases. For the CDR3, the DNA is TGCAGTGCTAGAGGACTAGCGGGGTCCTCCTACAATGAGCAGTTCTTC. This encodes CSARGLAGSSYNEQFF.